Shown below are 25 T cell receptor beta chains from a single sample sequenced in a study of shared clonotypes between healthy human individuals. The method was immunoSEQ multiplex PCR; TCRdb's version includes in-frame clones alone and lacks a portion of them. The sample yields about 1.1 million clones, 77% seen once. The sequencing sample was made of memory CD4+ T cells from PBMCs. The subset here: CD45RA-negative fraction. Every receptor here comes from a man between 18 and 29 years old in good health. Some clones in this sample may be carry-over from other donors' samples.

CDR3 amino acids: CASSQGRTGDTGELFF. The CDR3 DNA reads as TGCGCCAGCAGCCAAGGCCGGACAGGGGACACCGGGGAGCTGTTTTTT. This chain links TRBV5-1 with TRBJ2-2; 9 bases map to TRBD1. The CDR3 is 16 residues long. V lost 4 bases and J lost 3; bases outside the gene matches: 7. CDR1 and CDR2 from the germline V gene are SGHRS and YFSETQ.

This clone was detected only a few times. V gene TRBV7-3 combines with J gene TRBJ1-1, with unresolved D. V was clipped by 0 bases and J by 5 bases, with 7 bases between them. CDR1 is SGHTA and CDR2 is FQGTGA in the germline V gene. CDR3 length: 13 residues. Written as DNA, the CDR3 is TGTGCCAGCAGCTTAACTTACAAAACTGAAGCTTTCTTT. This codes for CASSLTYKTEAFF. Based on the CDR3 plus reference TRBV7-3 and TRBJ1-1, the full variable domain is GAGVSQTPSNKVTEKGKYVELRCDPISGHTALYWYRQSLGQGPEFLIYFQGTGAADDSGLPNDRFFAVRPEGSVSTLKIQRTERGDSAVYLCASSLTYKTEAFFGQGTRLTVV.

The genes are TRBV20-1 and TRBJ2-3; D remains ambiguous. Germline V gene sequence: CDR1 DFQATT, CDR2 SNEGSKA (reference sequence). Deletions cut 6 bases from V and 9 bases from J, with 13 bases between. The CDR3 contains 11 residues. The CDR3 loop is CSAPRGSTQYF. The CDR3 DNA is TGCAGTGCCCCGCGCGGCAGCACGCAGTATTTT.

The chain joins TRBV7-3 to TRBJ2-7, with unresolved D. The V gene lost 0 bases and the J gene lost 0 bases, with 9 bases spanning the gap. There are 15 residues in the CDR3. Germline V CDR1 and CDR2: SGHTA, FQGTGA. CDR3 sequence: CASSLTPQSSYEQYF. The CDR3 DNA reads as TGTGCCAGCAGCTTAACGCCCCAAAGCTCCTACGAGCAGTACTTC.

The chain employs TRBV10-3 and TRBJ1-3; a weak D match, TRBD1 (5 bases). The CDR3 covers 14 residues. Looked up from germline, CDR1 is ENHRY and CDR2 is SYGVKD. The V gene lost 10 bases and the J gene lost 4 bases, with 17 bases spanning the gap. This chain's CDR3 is CASNRQPGGNTIYF. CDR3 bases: TGTGCCAGCAACAGGCAACCAGGAGGAAACACCATATATTTT.

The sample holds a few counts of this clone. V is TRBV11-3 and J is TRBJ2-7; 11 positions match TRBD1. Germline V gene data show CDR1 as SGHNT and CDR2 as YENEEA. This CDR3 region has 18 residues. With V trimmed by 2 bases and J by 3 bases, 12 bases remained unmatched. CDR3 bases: TGTGCCAGCAGCTTACCCTCGGACAGGGGGCCCCAACACTACGAGCAGTACTTC. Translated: CASSLPSDRGPQHYEQYF.

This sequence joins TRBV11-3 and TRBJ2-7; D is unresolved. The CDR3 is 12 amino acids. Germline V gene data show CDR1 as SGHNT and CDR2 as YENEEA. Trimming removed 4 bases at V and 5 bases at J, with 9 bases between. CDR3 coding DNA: TGTGCCAGCAGCTCGGACGGCCACGAGCAGTACTTC. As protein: CASSSDGHEQYF.

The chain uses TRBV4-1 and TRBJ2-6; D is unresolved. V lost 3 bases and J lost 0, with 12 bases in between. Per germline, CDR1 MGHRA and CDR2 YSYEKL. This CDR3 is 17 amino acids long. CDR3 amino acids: CASSQNRRRSGANVLTF. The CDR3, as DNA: TGCGCCAGCAGCCAGAATAGGCGTCGCTCTGGGGCCAACGTCCTGACTTTC.

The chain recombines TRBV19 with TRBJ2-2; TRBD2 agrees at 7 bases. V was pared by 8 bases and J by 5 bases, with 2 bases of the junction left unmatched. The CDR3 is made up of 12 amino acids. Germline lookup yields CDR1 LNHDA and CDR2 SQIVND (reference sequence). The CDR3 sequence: CASAGDTGELFF. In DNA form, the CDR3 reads TGTGCCAGTGCGGGGGATACCGGGGAGCTGTTTTTT.

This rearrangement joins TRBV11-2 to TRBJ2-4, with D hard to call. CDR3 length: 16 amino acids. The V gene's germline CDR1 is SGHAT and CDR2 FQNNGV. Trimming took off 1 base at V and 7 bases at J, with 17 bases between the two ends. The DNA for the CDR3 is TGTGCCAGCAGCTTAGCCGCTTCCCAGTCATGGAACATTCAGTACTTC. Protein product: CASSLAASQSWNIQYF.

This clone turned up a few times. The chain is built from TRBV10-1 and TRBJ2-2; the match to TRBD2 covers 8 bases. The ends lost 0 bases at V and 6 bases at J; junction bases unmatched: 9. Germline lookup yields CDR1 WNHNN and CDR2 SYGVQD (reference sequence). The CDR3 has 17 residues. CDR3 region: CASSESGSGSVAGELFF. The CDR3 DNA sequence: TGCGCCAGCAGTGAGTCTGGGAGCGGGAGTGTGGCCGGGGAGCTGTTTTTT.

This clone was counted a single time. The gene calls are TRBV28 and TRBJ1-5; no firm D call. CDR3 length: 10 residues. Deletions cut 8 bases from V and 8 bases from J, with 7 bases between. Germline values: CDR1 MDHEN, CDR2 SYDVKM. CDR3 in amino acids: CASGPKPQHF. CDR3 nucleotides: TGTGCCAGCGGACCCAAGCCCCAGCATTTT.

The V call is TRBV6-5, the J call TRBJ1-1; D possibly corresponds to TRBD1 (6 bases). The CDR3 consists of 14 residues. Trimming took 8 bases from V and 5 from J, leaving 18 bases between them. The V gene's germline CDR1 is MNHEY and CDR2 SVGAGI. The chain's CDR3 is CASRLGGRKTEAFF. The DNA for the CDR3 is TGTGCCAGCCGCCTCGGGGGGCGAAAGACTGAAGCTTTCTTT.

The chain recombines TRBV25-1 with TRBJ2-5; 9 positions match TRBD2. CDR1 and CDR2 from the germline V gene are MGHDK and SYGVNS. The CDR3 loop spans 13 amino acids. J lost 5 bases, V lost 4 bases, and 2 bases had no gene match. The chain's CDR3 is CASSVAGGETQYF. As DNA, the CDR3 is TGTGCCAGCAGTGTTGCGGGGGGGGAGACCCAGTACTTC. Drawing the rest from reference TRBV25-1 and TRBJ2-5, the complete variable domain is EADIYQTPRYLVIGTGKKITLECSQTMGHDKMYWYQQDPGMELHLIHYSYGVNSTEKGDLSSESTVSRIRTEHFPLTLESARPSHTSQYLCASSVAGGETQYFGPGTRLLVL.

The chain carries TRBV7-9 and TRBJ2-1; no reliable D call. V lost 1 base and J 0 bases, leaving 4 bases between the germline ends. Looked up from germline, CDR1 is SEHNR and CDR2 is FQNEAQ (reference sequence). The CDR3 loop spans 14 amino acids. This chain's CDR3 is CASSLVTSYNEQFF. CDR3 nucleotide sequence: TGTGCCAGCAGCTTAGTTACCTCCTACAATGAGCAGTTCTTC.

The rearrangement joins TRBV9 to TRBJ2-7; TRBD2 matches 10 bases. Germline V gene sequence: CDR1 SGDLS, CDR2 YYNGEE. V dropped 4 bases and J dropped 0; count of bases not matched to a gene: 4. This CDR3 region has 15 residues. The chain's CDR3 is CASSPSSGSSYEQYF. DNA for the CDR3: TGTGCCAGCAGCCCCTCTAGCGGGAGCTCCTACGAGCAGTACTTC.

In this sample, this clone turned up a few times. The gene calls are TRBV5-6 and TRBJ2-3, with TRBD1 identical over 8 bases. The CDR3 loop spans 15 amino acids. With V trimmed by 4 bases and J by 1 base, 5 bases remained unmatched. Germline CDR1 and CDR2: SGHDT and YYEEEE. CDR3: CASSIWDRRTDTQYF. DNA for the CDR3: TGTGCCAGCAGCATCTGGGACAGGCGCACAGATACGCAGTATTTT.

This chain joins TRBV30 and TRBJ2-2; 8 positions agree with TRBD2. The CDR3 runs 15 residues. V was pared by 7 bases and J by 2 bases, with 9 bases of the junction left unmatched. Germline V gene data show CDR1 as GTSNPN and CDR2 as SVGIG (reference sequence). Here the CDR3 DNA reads TGTGCCTCCCCCCGGACTAGCCTTAACACCGGGGAGCTGTTTTTT. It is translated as CASPRTSLNTGELFF.

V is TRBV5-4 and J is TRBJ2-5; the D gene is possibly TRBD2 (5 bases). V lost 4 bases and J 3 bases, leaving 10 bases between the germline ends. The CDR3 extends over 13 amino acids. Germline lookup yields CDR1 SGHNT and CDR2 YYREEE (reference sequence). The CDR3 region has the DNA TGTGCCAGCAGCCCAACCGGGGAAGAGACCCAGTACTTC. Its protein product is CASSPTGEETQYF.

In DNA form, the CDR3 reads TGTGCCAGCAGCTTCACCTTAGCGGGAGGTGCCGGGGAGCTGTTTTTT. This encodes CASSFTLAGGAGELFF. The chain is built from TRBV5-4 and TRBJ2-2; TRBD2 aligns across 10 bases. With V trimmed by 2 bases and J by 6 bases, 7 bases remained unmatched. The CDR3 loop spans 16 amino acids. Germline CDR1 and CDR2: SGHNT and YYREEE (reference sequence).

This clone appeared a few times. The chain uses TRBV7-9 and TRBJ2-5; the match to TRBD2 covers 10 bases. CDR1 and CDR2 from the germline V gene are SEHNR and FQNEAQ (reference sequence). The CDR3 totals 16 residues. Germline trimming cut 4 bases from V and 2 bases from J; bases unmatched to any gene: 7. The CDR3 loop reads CASSSRTSGIQETQYF. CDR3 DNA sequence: TGTGCCAGCAGCTCCAGGACTAGCGGTATACAAGAGACCCAGTACTTC.

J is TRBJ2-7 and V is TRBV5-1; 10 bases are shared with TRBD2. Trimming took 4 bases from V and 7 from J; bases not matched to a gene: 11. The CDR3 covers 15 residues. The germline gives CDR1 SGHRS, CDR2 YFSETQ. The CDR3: CASSPEAGGPGEQYF. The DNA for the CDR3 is TGCGCCAGCAGCCCGGAAGCGGGAGGGCCGGGTGAGCAGTACTTC. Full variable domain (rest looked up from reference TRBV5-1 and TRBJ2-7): KAGVTQTPRYLIKTRGQQVTLSCSPISGHRSVSWYQQTPGQGLQFLFEYFSETQRNKGNFPGRFSGRQFSNSRSEMNVSTLELGDSALYLCASSPEAGGPGEQYFGPGTRLTVT.

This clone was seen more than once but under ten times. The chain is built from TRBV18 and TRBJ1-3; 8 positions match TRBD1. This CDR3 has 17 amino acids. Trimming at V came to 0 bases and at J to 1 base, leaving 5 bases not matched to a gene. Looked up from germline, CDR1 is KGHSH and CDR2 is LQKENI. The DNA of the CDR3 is TGTGCCAGCTCACCACCGGGACAGGATTTATCTGGAAACACCATATATTTT. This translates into CASSPPGQDLSGNTIYF.

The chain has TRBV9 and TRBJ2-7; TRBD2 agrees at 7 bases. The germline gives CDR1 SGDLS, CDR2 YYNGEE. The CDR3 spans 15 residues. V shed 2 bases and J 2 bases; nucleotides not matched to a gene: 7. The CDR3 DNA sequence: TGTGCCAGCAGCGTTTTCCTAGCGGAGACCTACGAGCAGTACTTC. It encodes CASSVFLAETYEQYF.

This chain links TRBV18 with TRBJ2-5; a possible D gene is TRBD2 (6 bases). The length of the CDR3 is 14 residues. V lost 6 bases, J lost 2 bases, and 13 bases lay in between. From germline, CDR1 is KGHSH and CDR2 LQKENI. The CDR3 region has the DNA TGTGCCAGCTCTATCCGGGGACTTCAAGAGACCCAGTACTTC. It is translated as CASSIRGLQETQYF. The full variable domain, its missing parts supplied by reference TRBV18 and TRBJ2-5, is NAGVMQNPRHLVRRRGQEARLRCSPMKGHSHVYWYRQLPEEGLKFMVYLQKENIIDESGMPKERFSAEFPKEGPSILRIQQVVRGDSAAYFCASSIRGLQETQYFGPGTRLLVL.